This TCR beta chain was sequenced during a study of T-cell memory formation after mild COVID-19. Study results and limitations: Later expanders leaned CD4+, whereas day 15 to 85 contracting clones were balanced CD4/CD8. Pre-infection memory contained some responding clones, which suggested that cross-reactive memory had joined. Clones from the second wave (peaking day 37) had unconfirmed SARS-CoV-2 specificity.

Trimming took off 4 bases at V and 0 bases at J, with 14 bases between the two ends. This CDR3 contains 16 residues. Germline V gene sequence: CDR1 SGDLS, CDR2 YYNGEE. Regarding this clonotype: Its antigen remains unknown.

One entry per CDR3 protein, called by TCRdb with MiXCR from the 5' RACE reads. The sample holds almost 250,000 distinct CDR3 sequences, 15% to 19% seen once. The J gene is TRBJ2-4, the V gene TRBV9; a weak D match, TRBD1 (6 bases). Sequences were obtained from PBMCs or a T cell subset sorted from them (not recorded which). The source is an adult woman who had mild COVID-19 (a few samples of this study predate the infection). Cell type and time point are not known. The CDR3 spells CASSPNRETAKNIQYF. The CDR3 DNA reads TGTGCCAGCAGCCCGAACAGGGAAACAGCCAAAAACATTCAGTACTTC.